This T cell receptor (beta chain) was captured by sequencing in a study of beta chain features in type 1 diabetes. Study details: The patient and healthy donor groups were comparable for age, gender and cell yields. General study results and limits: In every one of the four CD4+ subsets, TCRB CDR3s were moderately but significantly shorter in Type 1 diabetes patients. For TCRB rearrangement, an influence of HLA type remained unresolved here.

CDR1 is SQVTM and CDR2 is ANQGSEA in the germline V gene. The CDR3 contains 15 residues. V lost 5 bases to trimming and J lost 3 bases; unmatched junction nucleotides: 11. What was sequenced were expressed TCRB transcripts, since all of the isolated RNA had been reverse transcribed. Samples of naive, central memory and regulatory T cells yielded a mean of around 3.5 million reads. Repertoires were generated with immunoSEQ multiplex PCR, while TCRdb's copy carries only in-frame clones and drops some. The sample carries around 650,000 clones, 9.5% to 15% recorded once. This clone was counted a few times. Its antigen is not known.

The sequencing sample was made of naive CD4+ T cells from blood. This TCR came from a man in his thirties or forties with type 1 diabetes. The chain couples TRBV29-1 to TRBJ1-2; TRBD1 matches at 8 bases. The CDR3 loop reads CSVLDRESRDYGYTF. CDR3 nucleotide sequence: TGCAGCGTTCTGGACAGGGAGAGTCGTGACTATGGCTACACCTTC.